A single sample is the source of the 31 T cell receptor beta chains below, sequenced in a study of blood T cell repertoires in COVID-19. Profiled with immunoSEQ multiplex PCR; TCRdb holds only in-frame clones, not every one. In the table there are 350,000 to 400,000 clones, 70% to 90% of which are singletons. Sequences were obtained from peripheral blood. These receptors all stem from a woman aged 55-75 years with COVID-19, enrolled during active disease.

The chain employs TRBV2 and TRBJ2-1, with 7 bases that match TRBD2. With V trimmed by 4 bases and J by 7 bases, 4 bases remained unmatched. The CDR3 is 13 amino acids. CDR1 and CDR2 (germline): SNHLY, FYNNEI. The CDR3 is CASSVSGGNEQFF. The CDR3 coding sequence is TGTGCCAGCAGTGTTTCGGGGGGAAATGAGCAGTTCTTC.

The V call is TRBV7-2, the J call TRBJ2-7; 12 bases map to TRBD2. V dropped 5 bases and J dropped 5; count of bases not matched to a gene: 10. This CDR3 contains 16 residues. Germline V gene data show CDR1 as SGHTA and CDR2 as FQGNSA. In DNA form, the CDR3 reads TGTGCCAGCAGCCGTCGACTAGCGGGGGTTGGGGACGAGCAGTACTTC. This encodes CASSRRLAGVGDEQYF.

This rearrangement joins TRBV5-6 to TRBJ2-1, with TRBD2 identical over 8 bases. With 2 bases clipped from V and 5 bases from J, the junction kept 6 bases outside the gene matches. Germline V gene data show CDR1 as SGHDT and CDR2 as YYEEEE. This CDR3 is built from 15 residues. In DNA form, the CDR3 reads TGTGCCAGCAGCTTCCCGACTAGCGACCACAATGAGCAGTTCTTC. Its translation: CASSFPTSDHNEQFF.

V usage is TRBV7-8 and J usage is TRBJ2-2; the D gene is possibly TRBD1 (6 bases). With 6 bases removed from V and 4 bases from J, the gap between germline ends came to 18 bases. The CDR3 is 16 amino acids. The germline gives CDR1 SGHVS, CDR2 FQNEAQ. The CDR3 DNA is TGTGCCAGCAGTCTATCCCCCGGGACATCCACCGGGGAGCTGTTTTTT. It translates to CASSLSPGTSTGELFF.

The genes are TRBV7-9 and TRBJ2-3, with TRBD2 matching 9 bases. J was trimmed by 6 bases and V by 6 bases; bases with no gene match: 13. Germline assignment: CDR1 SEHNR and CDR2 FQNEAQ (reference sequence). The CDR3 contains 16 residues. DNA of the CDR3: TGTGCCAGCAGGCTAGGGCGGGGGGGCGTCAGTGATACGCAGTATTTT. It yields the protein CASRLGRGGVSDTQYF.

The chain employs TRBV9 and TRBJ1-2, with TRBD1 matching 9 bases. The CDR3 is 15 residues long. The ends lost 3 bases at V and 3 bases at J; junction bases unmatched: 6. Germline CDR1 and CDR2: SGDLS and YYNGEE. The CDR3 DNA sequence: TGTGCCAGCAGCGCCTTCACAGGGGGCCACTATGGCTACACCTTC. It encodes CASSAFTGGHYGYTF. Full variable domain (outside the CDR3, taken from reference TRBV9 and TRBJ1-2): DSGVTQTPKHLITATGQRVTLRCSPRSGDLSVYWYQQSLDQGLQFLIQYYNGEERAKGNILERFSAQQFPDLHSELNLSSLELGDSALYFCASSAFTGGHYGYTFGSGTRLTVV.

The chain joins TRBV18 to TRBJ2-1; the match to TRBD1 covers 8 bases. The CDR3 is 15 residues long. Germline V gene data show CDR1 as KGHSH and CDR2 as LQKENI. J was trimmed by 10 bases and V by 2 bases; bases with no gene match: 10. The CDR3, as DNA: TGTGCCAGCTCACCAGGAGGACAGGGTAAAAACGAGCAGTTCTTC. Translated, it gives CASSPGGQGKNEQFF.

The V call is TRBV2, the J call TRBJ1-5; D unclear. The CDR3 has 14 residues. Germline lookup yields CDR1 SNHLY and CDR2 FYNNEI. The germline V and J ends were trimmed by 3 bases and 6 bases, with 12 bases remaining between them. For the CDR3, the DNA is TGTGCCAGCAGTGACATCGGACGGGGTCAGCCCCAGCATTTT. Its translation: CASSDIGRGQPQHF.

The rearrangement links TRBV5-1 to TRBJ1-6; 8 bases line up with TRBD1. Germline V gene sequence: CDR1 SGHRS, CDR2 YFSETQ. The CDR3 extends over 15 amino acids. The V segment lost 0 bases and the J segment 10 bases; nucleotides outside the gene matches: 6. This CDR3 reads CASSLGGTGYSPLHF. The CDR3 nucleotides read TGCGCCAGCAGCTTGGGCGGGACAGGTTACTCACCCCTCCACTTT.

J is TRBJ2-7 and V is TRBV10-3; D unresolved. Trimming left V 0 bases short and J 4 bases short, with 13 bases between. The CDR3 consists of 15 residues. CDR1 is ENHRY, CDR2 SYGVKD, per germline. DNA for the CDR3: TGTGCCATCAGTGAGTCGACTCGCGGTAGGTACGAGCAGTACTTC. Encoded protein: CAISESTRGRYEQYF.

V usage is TRBV24-1 and J usage is TRBJ2-2; 10 bases are a match to TRBD1. Looked up from germline, CDR1 is KGHDR and CDR2 is SFDVKD. The V gene end was trimmed by 7 bases and the J gene end by 4 bases; junction bases not matched to a gene: 5. The CDR3 is made up of 15 amino acids. CDR3 DNA sequence: TGTGCCACCAGCGGGGGACAGGGGATCACCGGGGAGCTGTTTTTT. Protein sequence: CATSGGQGITGELFF.

The chain links TRBV18 to TRBJ1-1, with 9 bases matching TRBD1. CDR1 and CDR2 (germline): KGHSH, LQKENI. The junction had 6 bases not matched to a gene; V was cut back by 3 bases and J by 7 bases. The CDR3 is 14 amino acids. In nucleotides, the CDR3 is TGTGCCAGCTCACCCCAGGACAGGGGTGGTGAAGCTTTCTTT. As protein: CASSPQDRGGEAFF.

The chain couples TRBV6-5 to TRBJ1-2, with TRBD1 as a possible D gene (5 bases). Germline assignment: CDR1 MNHEY and CDR2 SVGAGI. This CDR3 spans 12 amino acids. The CDR3 region has the DNA TGTGTTGGCGGGCAGGGAGGATATGGCTACACCTTC. As protein: CVGGQGGYGYTF.

The chain combines TRBV9 with TRBJ1-1, with D tentatively TRBD1 (5 bases). Germline loops: CDR1 SGDLS, CDR2 YYNGEE. The CDR3 consists of 15 residues. V gave up 2 bases and J gave up 4 bases, with 15 bases separating them. For the CDR3, the DNA is TGTGCCAGCAGCGTCACCGGGGGGTTGGGCACTGAAGCTTTCTTT. Its protein product is CASSVTGGLGTEAFF.

This chain uses TRBV27 with TRBJ2-4; D is unresolved. CDR3 length equals 13 residues. V lost 5 bases, J lost 8 bases, and 13 bases lay in between. Germline values: CDR1 MNHEY, CDR2 SMNVEV (reference sequence). For the CDR3, the DNA is TGTGCCAGCAGTGAATTGATGGGCCACATTCAGTACTTC. Translation: CASSELMGHIQYF.

J is TRBJ1-2 and V is TRBV5-4, with a weak D call TRBD1 (5 bases). The CDR3 sequence is 14 residues long. The germline CDR1 and CDR2 sequences are SGHNT and YYREEE (reference sequence). V lost 6 bases and J lost 3, with 15 bases in between. CDR3 bases: TGTGCCAGCACCCCCCGGGGGGGTGACTATGGCTACACCTTC. Protein product: CASTPRGGDYGYTF.

The chain couples TRBV7-3 to TRBJ2-1, with TRBD2 identical over 8 bases. The V gene's germline CDR1 is SGHTA and CDR2 FQGTGA. The CDR3 runs 15 residues. V gave up 5 bases and J gave up 4 bases; unmatched junction bases: 7. CDR3 loop: CASSTPGGLYNEQFF. CDR3 DNA sequence: TGTGCCAGCAGCACACCGGGGGGGCTATACAATGAGCAGTTCTTC.

A few counts support this clone. V is TRBV19 and J is TRBJ1-1; 7 bases fit TRBD1. Germline lookup yields CDR1 LNHDA and CDR2 SQIVND (reference sequence). J lost 2 bases, V lost 4 bases, and 10 bases had no gene match. This CDR3 spans 16 amino acids. The CDR3: CASSTKLRDSNTEAFF. The CDR3 DNA is TGTGCCAGTAGTACGAAACTCCGGGACAGCAACACTGAAGCTTTCTTT.

This clone was detected only a few times. V gene TRBV7-2 combines with J gene TRBJ2-1; 11 bases match TRBD2. The ends lost 6 bases at V and 10 bases at J; junction bases unmatched: 5. Germline lookup yields CDR1 SGHTA and CDR2 FQGNSA. The CDR3 is 13 residues long. CDR3 residues: CASRTSGVGEQFF. CDR3 DNA sequence: TGTGCCAGCAGGACTAGCGGGGTGGGGGAGCAGTTCTTC.

The rearrangement joins TRBV11-2 to TRBJ2-7, with D perhaps matching TRBD2 (5 bases). CDR3 length: 13 amino acids. CDR1 SGHAT and CDR2 FQNNGV come from the germline V gene. Deletions cut 5 bases from V and 4 bases from J, with 12 bases between. For the CDR3, the DNA is TGTGCCAGCAGCGAGGGATCAGTATACGAGCAGTACTTC. Translated, it gives CASSEGSVYEQYF.

The rearrangement uses TRBV5-6 and TRBJ1-5, with a tentative D call TRBD1 (6 bases). The CDR3 loop spans 13 amino acids. Germline V gives CDR1 SGHDT, CDR2 YYEEEE. Trimming removed 3 bases from V and 9 bases from J, with 13 bases in between. This CDR3 is CASSSNRVTPQHF. Written as DNA, the CDR3 is TGTGCCAGCAGCTCGAACAGGGTTACGCCCCAGCATTTT.

CDR3 loop: CASSRSGTGVSEAFF. In nucleotides, the CDR3 is TGTGCCAGCAGCCGTTCCGGGACAGGGGTATCTGAAGCTTTCTTT. The chain is built from TRBV11-2 and TRBJ1-1; 10 bases agree with TRBD1. With V trimmed by 5 bases and J by 6 bases, 9 bases remained unmatched. The germline V gene encodes CDR1 SGHAT and CDR2 FQNNGV. CDR3 length: 15 amino acids.

On this clone: At one end, the junction sequence differs from germline, possibly due to a read error. The rearrangement links TRBV30 to TRBJ2-1; 9 bases line up with TRBD2. Germline CDR1 and CDR2: GTSNPN and SVGIG (reference sequence). The CDR3 consists of 15 residues. In nucleotides, the CDR3 is TGTGCCTGGAGTGTCTTAGCGGGGGTTTCCCCCCTCCCGGTCTTC. It codes for CAWSVLAGVSPLPVF.

The V gene is TRBV19, the J gene TRBJ2-3; 8 positions match TRBD2. This CDR3 contains 15 residues. Germline assignment: CDR1 LNHDA and CDR2 SQIVND (reference sequence). The V gene end was trimmed by 6 bases and the J gene end by 4 bases; junction bases not matched to a gene: 9. The CDR3 coding sequence is TGTGCCAGTAGCCTGGGCGGGGGGATCGCAGATACGCAGTATTTT. Protein: CASSLGGGIADTQYF. The whole variable domain, remainder taken from reference TRBV19 and TRBJ2-3, is DGGITQSPKYLFRKEGQNVTLSCEQNLNHDAMYWYRQDPGQGLRLIYYSQIVNDFQKGDIAEGYSVSREKKESFPLTVTSAQKNPTAFYLCASSLGGGIADTQYFGPGTRLTVL.

The chain carries TRBV9 and TRBJ1-4, with unresolved D. The V gene's germline CDR1 is SGDLS and CDR2 YYNGEE. V was cut by 4 bases and J by 5 bases, with 12 bases left in between. This CDR3 is 14 amino acids long. The CDR3 bases are TGTGCCAGCAGCCCACCGGACTTAAATGAAAAACTGTTTTTT. Translating it yields CASSPPDLNEKLFF.

The J gene is TRBJ1-2, the V gene TRBV7-2; no firm D call. Between the trimmed V and J ends, which lost 5 bases and 3 bases, there was a span of 16 bases. The V gene's germline CDR1 is SGHTA and CDR2 FQGNSA. The CDR3 totals 15 residues. CDR3 DNA: TGTGCCAGCAGCGTCCCTCGCGTTACCTACTATGGCTACACCTTC. It encodes CASSVPRVTYYGYTF. The whole variable domain, remainder taken from reference TRBV7-2 and TRBJ1-2, is GAGVSQSPSNKVTEKGKDVELRCDPISGHTALYWYRQSLGQGLEFLIYFQGNSAPDKSGLPSDRFSAERTGGSVSTLTIQRTQQEDSAVYLCASSVPRVTYYGYTFGSGTRLTVV.

The gene calls are TRBV7-6 and TRBJ2-3; 14 nucleotides align to TRBD2. Germline V gene sequence: CDR1 SGHVS, CDR2 FNYEAQ. The length of the CDR3 is 18 residues. V shed 3 bases and J 4 bases; nucleotides not matched to a gene: 9. CDR3: CASSLGLAGASRADTQYF. Written as DNA, the CDR3 is TGTGCCAGCAGCTTGGGACTAGCGGGGGCCTCAAGAGCAGATACGCAGTATTTT.

The chain joins TRBV20-1 to TRBJ1-5; D is ambiguous. The germline CDR1 and CDR2 sequences are DFQATT and SNEGSKA (reference sequence). The CDR3 runs 13 residues. V lost 3 bases and J lost 4, with 10 bases in between. This chain's CDR3 is CSASAGRNQPQHF. The CDR3, as DNA: TGCAGTGCTAGTGCAGGTAGGAATCAGCCCCAGCATTTT.

The V and J genes are TRBV6-2 or TRBV6-3 and TRBJ1-5; D may be TRBD1 (6 bases). Between the trimmed V and J ends, which lost 2 bases and 6 bases, there was a span of 11 bases. The germline V gene encodes CDR1 MNHEY and CDR2 SVGEGT. The CDR3 runs to 14 residues. The CDR3 is CASSYAGGGQPQHF. DNA of the CDR3: TGTGCCAGCAGTTACGCGGGGGGCGGTCAGCCCCAGCATTTT.

The chain combines TRBV4-2 with TRBJ2-7; TRBD1 is a possible D gene (6 bases). The CDR3 covers 15 residues. Germline V gene lookup returns CDR1 LGHNA and CDR2 YNFKEQ. Trimming removed 0 bases from V and 1 base from J, with 10 bases in between. The chain's CDR3 is CASSQEQGGSYEQYF. The CDR3 region has the DNA TGTGCCAGCAGCCAAGAACAGGGTGGGTCCTACGAGCAGTACTTC.

The J gene is TRBJ2-7, the V gene TRBV6-2 or TRBV6-3; a possible D gene is TRBD2 (5 bases). V was pared by 4 bases and J by 8 bases, with 15 bases between. The CDR3 contains 13 residues. Germline lookup yields CDR1 MNHEY and CDR2 SVGEGT. In DNA, the CDR3 is TGTGCCAGCAGTTCCTTTCTAGCTTCCCAGCAGTACTTC. Its translation: CASSSFLASQQYF.